The 28 T cell receptor beta chains listed next were all sequenced from one sample in a study of monozygotic twins with inflammatory bowel disease. After re-calling the 5' RACE reads, TCRdb lists one entry per CDR3 protein, DNA absent. This listing includes about 300,000 distinct CDR3 sequences. Sequencing used blood. These receptors originate from a human donor with ulcerative colitis or Crohn's disease, or a healthy co-twin of an affected twin (not recorded which).

The chain employs TRBV25-1 and TRBJ1-4. CDR3 size: 15 residues. CDR1 and CDR2 (germline): MGHDK, SYGVNS. CDR3 sequence reads: CASSTPMATNEKPFF. Full variable domain (remainder filled in from reference TRBV25-1 and TRBJ1-4): EADIYQTPRYLVIGTGKKITLECSQTMGHDKMYWYQQDPGMELHLIHYSYGVNSTEKGDLSSESTVSRIRTEHFPLTLESARPSHTSQYLCASSTPMATNEKPFFGSGTQLSVL.

The rearrangement links TRBV27 to TRBJ2-3; no DNA is available, so the TRBD1 call from TCRdb remains unchecked. The germline gives CDR1 MNHEY, CDR2 SMNVEV (reference sequence). This CDR3 is 13 amino acids long. The CDR3: CASSRPGADTQYF.

CDR3 region: CASTPNRVIGEQFF. The gene calls are TRBV7-8 and TRBJ2-1. CDR3 length: 14 amino acids. Germline CDR1 is SGHVS and CDR2 is FQNEAQ.

V gene TRBV10-3 combines with J gene TRBJ2-1; the TCRdb call, TRBD2, lacks DNA for checking. CDR3 length equals 17 residues. CDR1 and CDR2 from the germline V gene are ENHRY and SYGVKD. The CDR3 protein is CAISELSGTSSYNEQFF.

The chain links TRBV19 to TRBJ2-7; TCRdb reports TRBD1, a call that lacks DNA to check it against. Germline V gene lookup returns CDR1 LNHDA and CDR2 SQIVND (reference sequence). The CDR3 contains 14 residues. This CDR3 reads CASSMSQGANEQYF. Variable domain in full (rest from reference TRBV19 and TRBJ2-7): DGGITQSPKYLFRKEGQNVTLSCEQNLNHDAMYWYRQDPGQGLRLIYYSQIVNDFQKGDIAEGYSVSREKKESFPLTVTSAQKNPTAFYLCASSMSQGANEQYFGPGTRLTVT.

The rearrangement links TRBV12-5 to TRBJ1-1; the TCRdb call, TRBD1, lacks DNA for checking. The CDR3 length is 16 residues. The germline V gene has CDR1 LGHNT and CDR2 FRNRAP. CDR3: CASGPLKGTANTEAFF.

This sequence joins TRBV2 and TRBJ2-1; TCRdb designates TRBD1, a call that cannot be tested without DNA. This CDR3 has 16 residues. Germline CDR1 reads SNHLY; CDR2 reads FYNNEI. The CDR3 loop reads CASSLSGTVASNEQFF.

The chain recombines TRBV12-3 or TRBV12-4 with TRBJ2-3; TCRdb proposes TRBD2, but this gene call is untestable without DNA. This CDR3 is built from 14 residues. The chain's CDR3 is CASSLSSGGDTQYF.

The chain joins TRBV29-1 to TRBJ2-7; the TRBD1 assignment by TCRdb is unverifiable without DNA. Germline values: CDR1 SQVTM, CDR2 ANQGSEA. There are 12 residues in the CDR3. The CDR3 loop is CSVEAGDYEQYF.

The chain recombines TRBV12-3 or TRBV12-4 with TRBJ2-2; without DNA, the TCRdb call of TRBD2 cannot be checked. The CDR3 contains 15 residues. CDR3 loop: CASSLSGRSAGELFF.

The chain recombines TRBV11-3 with TRBJ1-1; lacking DNA, the TRBD1 call made by TCRdb goes unchecked. Germline V gene sequence: CDR1 SGHNT, CDR2 YENEEA. The CDR3 contains 15 residues. CDR3 residues: CASSKGEGTHTEAFF.

The chain is built from TRBV6-1 and TRBJ2-7; without DNA, the TCRdb call of TRBD1 cannot be checked. CDR3 length: 14 residues. CDR1 is MNHNS, CDR2 SASEGT, per germline. CDR3 amino acids: CASSEAGTSYEQYF.

The V call is TRBV7-2, the J call TRBJ2-3; TCRdb gives TRBD1 as the D gene, but with no DNA this cannot be confirmed. The CDR3 is 14 residues long. The V gene's germline CDR1 is SGHTA and CDR2 FQGNSA. This chain's CDR3 is CASSWRQGEDTQYF.

This chain connects TRBV5-1 to TRBJ1-2. Germline assignment: CDR1 SGHRS and CDR2 YFSETQ. The CDR3 loop spans 16 amino acids. This CDR3 is CASSLLSAGGAHGYTF.

The rearrangement links TRBV12-3 or TRBV12-4 to TRBJ2-3. The length of the CDR3 is 16 residues. This CDR3 is CASSSPSVLSTDTQYF.

The chain uses TRBV7-2 and TRBJ1-1. Germline assignment: CDR1 SGHTA and CDR2 FQGNSA. The CDR3 is 13 residues long. The CDR3 spells CASSLKAIFSAFF.

This chain links TRBV7-8 with TRBJ2-2. The germline V gene encodes CDR1 SGHVS and CDR2 FQNEAQ. The length of the CDR3 is 14 residues. The CDR3 is CASRLAGFGGELFF.

The chain links TRBV20-1 to TRBJ1-1. Germline values: CDR1 DFQATT, CDR2 SNEGSKA (reference sequence). This CDR3 region has 14 residues. The CDR3 reads CSARESARSTEAFF.

The chain combines TRBV7-2 with TRBJ1-5. The CDR3 runs to 12 residues. Germline assignment: CDR1 SGHTA and CDR2 FQGNSA. The chain's CDR3 is CASSLDYQPQHF.

The rearrangement uses TRBV20-1 and TRBJ2-1; no DNA is available, so the TRBD2 call from TCRdb remains unchecked. The germline V gene has CDR1 DFQATT and CDR2 SNEGSKA (reference sequence). CDR3 length equals 15 residues. Here the CDR3 reads CSASGTSGTAKVQFF.

The chain is built from TRBV19 and TRBJ2-7; without DNA, the TCRdb call of TRBD2 cannot be checked. The CDR3 spans 18 residues. The germline gives CDR1 LNHDA, CDR2 SQIVND (reference sequence). The CDR3 is CASSIRIVGTSIRSEQYF.

The rearrangement uses TRBV5-6 and TRBJ2-5. From germline, CDR1 is SGHDT and CDR2 YYEEEE. The CDR3 loop spans 12 amino acids. This CDR3 is CASSFNVETQYF.

V and J are TRBV6-1 and TRBJ1-5. This CDR3 comprises 15 residues. Germline V gene data show CDR1 as MNHNS and CDR2 as SASEGT. CDR3 sequence: CASSARDLGNQPQHF.

The V call is TRBV28, the J call TRBJ1-5. CDR3 length: 14 residues. Germline V gene lookup returns CDR1 MDHEN and CDR2 SYDVKM. The CDR3 reads CASRLTHSNQPQHF.

The rearrangement joins TRBV5-1 to TRBJ1-1. The CDR3 extends over 13 amino acids. The germline V gene encodes CDR1 SGHRS and CDR2 YFSETQ. CDR3 sequence reads: CASSLSGYTEAFF.

V gene TRBV20-1 combines with J gene TRBJ2-7; there is no DNA to check the TCRdb D call of TRBD1. The CDR3 consists of 12 residues. The germline V gene encodes CDR1 DFQATT and CDR2 SNEGSKA (reference sequence). This CDR3 reads CSAPDILYEQYF.

This chain joins TRBV9 and TRBJ2-1. Germline assignment: CDR1 SGDLS and CDR2 YYNGEE. There are 13 residues in the CDR3. CDR3: CASSVSDLNEQFF.

V gene TRBV20-1 combines with J gene TRBJ1-5. This CDR3 spans 14 amino acids. CDR1 DFQATT and CDR2 SNEGSKA come from the germline V gene (reference sequence). This chain's CDR3 is CSARFDPSNQPQHF.